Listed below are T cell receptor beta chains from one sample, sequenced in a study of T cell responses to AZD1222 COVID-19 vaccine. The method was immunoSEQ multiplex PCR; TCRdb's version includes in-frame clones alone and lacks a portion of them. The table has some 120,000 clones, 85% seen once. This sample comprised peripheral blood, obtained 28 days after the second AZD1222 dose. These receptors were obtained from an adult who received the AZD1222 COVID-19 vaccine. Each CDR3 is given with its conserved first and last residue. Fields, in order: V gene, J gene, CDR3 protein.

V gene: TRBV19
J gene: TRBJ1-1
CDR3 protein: CASSKGQASPGAFF

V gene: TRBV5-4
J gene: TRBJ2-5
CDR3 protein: CASSLSQQETQYF

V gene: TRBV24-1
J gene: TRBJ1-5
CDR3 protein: CATSDDRESVSKNINQPQHF

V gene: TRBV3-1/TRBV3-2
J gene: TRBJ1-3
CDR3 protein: CASSQGSRTSGNTIYF

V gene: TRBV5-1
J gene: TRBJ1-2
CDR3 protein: CASSLDPGFNGYTF

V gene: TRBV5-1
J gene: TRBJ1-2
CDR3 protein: CASSLTPDSYGYTF

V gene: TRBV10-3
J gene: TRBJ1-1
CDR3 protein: CAIRPGTVNTEAFF

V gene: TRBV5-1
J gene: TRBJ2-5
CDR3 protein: CASSSGQLQETQYF

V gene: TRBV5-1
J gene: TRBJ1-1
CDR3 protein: CASSWGGRGTEAFF

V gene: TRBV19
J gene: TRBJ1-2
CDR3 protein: CASTGNNYGYTF

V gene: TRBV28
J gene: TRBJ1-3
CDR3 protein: CASSPTGAGNTIYF

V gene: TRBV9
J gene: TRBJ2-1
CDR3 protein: CASSVGPRDTLASEQFF

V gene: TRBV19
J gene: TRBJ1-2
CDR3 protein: CASRGDGYTF

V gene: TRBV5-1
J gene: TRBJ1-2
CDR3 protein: CASSSTGLGNYGYTF

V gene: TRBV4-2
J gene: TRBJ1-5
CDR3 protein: CASSQDFLGNQPQHF

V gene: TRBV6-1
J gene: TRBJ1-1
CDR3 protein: CASSDVGWDTEAFF

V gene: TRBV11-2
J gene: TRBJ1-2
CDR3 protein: CASSPRGSGLNYGYTF

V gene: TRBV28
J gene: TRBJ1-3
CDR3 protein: CASTLGFSGNTIYF

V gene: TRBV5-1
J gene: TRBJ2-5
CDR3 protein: CASSFGGRQETQYF

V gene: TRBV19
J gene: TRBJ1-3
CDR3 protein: CASSIEGSGSGNTIYF

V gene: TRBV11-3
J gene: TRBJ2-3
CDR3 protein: CASSVQGGSTDTQYF

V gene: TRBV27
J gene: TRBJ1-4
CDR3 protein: CASSPMKLTGVNEKLFF

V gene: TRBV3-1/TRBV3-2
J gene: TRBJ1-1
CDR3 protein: CASSPRLDTEAFF

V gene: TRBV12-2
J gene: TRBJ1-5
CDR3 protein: CASRPRREPQHF

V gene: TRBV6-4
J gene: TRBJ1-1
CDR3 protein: CASRPRQGNTEAFF

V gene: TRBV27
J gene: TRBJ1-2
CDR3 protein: CASSGPFHGYTF

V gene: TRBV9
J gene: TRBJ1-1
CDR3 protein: CASSVTPNTEAFF

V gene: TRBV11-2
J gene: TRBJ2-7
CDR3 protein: CASSPVRRTGVYEQYF

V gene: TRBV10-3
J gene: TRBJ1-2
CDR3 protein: CAISFGQGSYGYTF

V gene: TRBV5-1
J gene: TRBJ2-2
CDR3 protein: CASSLRTGGNTGELFF

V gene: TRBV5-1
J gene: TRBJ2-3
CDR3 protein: CASSLVTGTDTQYF

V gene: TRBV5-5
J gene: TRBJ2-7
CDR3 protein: CASSLAGAIREQYF

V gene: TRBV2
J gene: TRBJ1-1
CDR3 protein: CASGQERPEAFF

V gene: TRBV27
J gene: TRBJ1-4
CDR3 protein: CASSFQLTGGGLDVLFF

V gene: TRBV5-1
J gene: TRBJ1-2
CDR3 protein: CASSLNPGSNYGYTF

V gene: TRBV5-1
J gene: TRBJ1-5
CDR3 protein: CASSPDSGAGPPQHF

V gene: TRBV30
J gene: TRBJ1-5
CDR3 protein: CAWSWADRGLSNQPQHF

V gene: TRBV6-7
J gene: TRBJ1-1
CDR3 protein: CASSYPWTGANTEAFF

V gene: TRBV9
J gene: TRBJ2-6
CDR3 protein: CASSVAGGSGANVLTF

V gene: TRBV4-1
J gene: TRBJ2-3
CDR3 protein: CASSQEDTSRPTDTQYF

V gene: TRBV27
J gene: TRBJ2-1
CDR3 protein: CASGLAYNEQFF

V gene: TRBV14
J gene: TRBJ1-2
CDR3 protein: CASSQSLNRGYGYTF

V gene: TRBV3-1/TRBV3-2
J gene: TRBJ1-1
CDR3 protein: CASSQGQSTEAFF

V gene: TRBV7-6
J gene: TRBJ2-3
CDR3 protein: CASSFPSGGATDTQYF

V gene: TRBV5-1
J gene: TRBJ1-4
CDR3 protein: CASSLGGNEKLFF

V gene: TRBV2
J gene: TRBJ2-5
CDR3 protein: CASSDNIGGQETQYF

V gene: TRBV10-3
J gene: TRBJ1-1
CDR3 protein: CAISPGGMTEAFF

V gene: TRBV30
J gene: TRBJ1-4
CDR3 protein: CAWAPGDTWEKLFF

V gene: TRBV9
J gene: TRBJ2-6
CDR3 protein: CASSPGLAGHSGANVLTF

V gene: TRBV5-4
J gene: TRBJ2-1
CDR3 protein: CASSSLGAGQYNEQFF

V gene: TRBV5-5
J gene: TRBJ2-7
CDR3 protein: CASSLGFMSLRVGSEQYF

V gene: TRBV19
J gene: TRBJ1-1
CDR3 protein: CASSPRTGSANTEAFF

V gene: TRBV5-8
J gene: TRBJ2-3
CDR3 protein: CASSRTPTDTQYF

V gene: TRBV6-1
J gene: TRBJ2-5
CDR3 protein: CASSEASKDWYQETQYF

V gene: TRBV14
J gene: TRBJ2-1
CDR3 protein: CASSHGIRDEQFF